These T cell receptor beta chains were read from a single sample in a study of cytomegalovirus exposure and HLA in healthy donors. This table comes from immunoSEQ multiplex PCR, and its TCRdb copy is limited to in-frame clones, with some not included. The data contain approximately 110,000 clones, around 80% of them seen just once; the ten biggest clones take up approximately 0.22%. The source material was PBMCs. The receptors originated from a man in his forties or fifties in good health and CMV-seronegative. The CDR3 runs from the conserved cysteine through the conserved F or W. The D gene is left open where the match is weak. Some rows have no size entry. The others give once, few or many, or a class for an expanded clone.

>TRBD1|TRBV15|once|TRBJ2-7
CATSDGRGQGVGEQYF
TGTGCCACCAGCGATGGTAGGGGGCAGGGGGTAGGTGAGCAGTACTTC
>.|TRBV19|.|TRBJ2-2
CASITGGQNTGELFF
TGTGCCAGTATCACGGGGGGCCAAAACACCGGGGAGCTGTTTTTT
>TRBD1|TRBV28|.|TRBJ1-3
CASSLPGTGGNTIYF
TGTGCCAGCAGTTTACCTGGGACAGGGGGAAACACCATATATTTT
>.|TRBV7-3|.|TRBJ1-1
CASSYGTPLNTEAFF
TGTGCCAGCAGCTACGGGACACCACTGAACACTGAAGCTTTCTTT
>.|TRBV9|.|TRBJ2-2
CASSTRTGELFF
TGTGCCAGCAGCACTCGAACCGGGGAGCTGTTTTTT
>.|TRBV19|.|TRBJ1-5
CASGGSNQPQHF
TGTGCCTCGGGGGGGAGCAATCAGCCCCAGCATTTT
>.|TRBV30|.|TRBJ2-7
CAWSGGTSSSYEQYF
TGTGCCTGGAGTGGGGGTACTAGCAGCTCCTACGAGCAGTACTTC
>.|TRBV5-6|.|TRBJ1-1
CASSLAGGLSNTEAFF
TGTGCCAGCAGCTTGGCCGGCGGACTCTCGAACACTGAAGCTTTCTTT
>TRBD1|TRBV29-1|.|TRBJ2-5
CSARDRGETQYF
TGCAGCGCTCGGGACAGGGGAGAGACCCAGTACTTC
>.|TRBV5-6|once|TRBJ1-1
CASSLGELSNTEAFF
TGTGCCAGCAGCTTGGGGGAGCTCTCGAACACTGAAGCTTTCTTT
>TRBD2|TRBV9|.|TRBJ2-1
CASSATSGNYNEQFF
TGTGCCAGCAGCGCGACTAGCGGAAACTACAATGAGCAGTTCTTC
>.|TRBV14|.|TRBJ2-5
CASSQGEAQYF
TGTGCCAGCAGCCAAGGGGAGGCCCAGTACTTC
>.|TRBV13|once|TRBJ2-1
CASSLVGTPEQFF
TGTGCCAGCAGCTTAGTGGGGACACCTGAGCAGTTCTTC
>TRBD1|TRBV5-1|.|TRBJ1-5
CASSRTGHNQPQHF
TGCGCCAGCAGCCGGACAGGGCACAATCAGCCCCAGCATTTT
>TRBD1|TRBV2|.|TRBJ2-7
CASSPEGALSYEQYF
TGTGCCAGCAGTCCTGAGGGGGCACTATCCTACGAGCAGTACTTC
>TRBD2|TRBV15|.|TRBJ2-5
CATSRDLAGGETQYF
TGTGCCACCAGCAGAGACCTAGCGGGGGGAGAGACCCAGTACTTC
>TRBD1|TRBV10-3|.|TRBJ1-1
CAISDFGTGSTEAFF
TGTGCCATCAGTGACTTTGGGACAGGAAGCACTGAAGCTTTCTTT
>.|TRBV14|.|TRBJ2-3
CASSLLLTDTQYF
TGTGCCAGCAGCCTATTATTAACAGATACGCAGTATTTT
>TRBD1|TRBV28|.|TRBJ1-2
CASSAGGMNYGYTF
TGTGCCAGCAGCGCAGGGGGAATGAACTATGGCTACACCTTC
>TRBD1|TRBV5-6|once|TRBJ2-7
CASSIQGASSEQYF
TGTGCCAGCAGCATACAGGGGGCGTCATCCGAGCAGTACTTC
>.|TRBV10-3|.|TRBJ2-7
CAISSSEDYEQYF
TGTGCCATCAGCTCCTCCGAGGACTACGAGCAGTACTTC
>TRBD2|TRBV6-1|.|TRBJ2-3
CASSSSGRYTDTQYF
TGTGCCAGCAGTTCTAGCGGGAGATACACAGATACGCAGTATTTT
>.|TRBV5-4|.|TRBJ2-3
CASSLARDTDTQYF
TGTGCCAGCAGCTTGGCGCGGGACACAGATACGCAGTATTTT
>TRBD2|TRBV5-1|.|TRBJ2-1
CASSREGPEQFF
TGCGCCAGCAGCCGGGAGGGCCCGGAGCAGTTCTTC
>.|TRBV19|.|TRBJ1-6
CASTSNAQVDSPLHF
TGTGCCAGTACAAGTAATGCTCAGGTAGACTCACCCCTCCACTTT
>.|TRBV7-9|.|TRBJ2-1
CASSSSSYNEQFF
TGTGCCAGCAGCTCATCCTCCTACAATGAGCAGTTCTTC
>.|TRBV28|.|TRBJ2-7
CASSLTRARYEQYF
TGTGCCAGCAGTTTAACCCGAGCACGATACGAGCAGTACTTC
>TRBD2|TRBV10-3|.|TRBJ2-2
CAIGGVQDGELFF
TGTGCCATCGGGGGGGTCCAGGACGGGGAGCTGTTTTTT
>TRBD2|TRBV9|.|TRBJ2-7
CASSVSGTSGSYEQYF
TGTGCCAGCAGCGTATCCGGGACTAGCGGGAGCTACGAGCAGTACTTC
>.|TRBV28|.|TRBJ1-3
CASSSGGQVSGNTIYF
TGTGCCAGCAGTTCCGGTGGCCAGGTTTCTGGAAACACCATATATTTT
>TRBD2|TRBV5-8|.|TRBJ2-1
CASSLGLASYNEQFF
TGTGCCAGCAGCTTGGGACTAGCTTCCTACAATGAGCAGTTCTTC
>TRBD1|TRBV7-8|.|TRBJ2-7
CASSPDRAVYEQYF
TGTGCCAGCAGCCCGGACAGGGCTGTCTACGAGCAGTACTTC
>TRBD2|TRBV7-2|.|TRBJ2-3
CASSWGLAGEDTQYF
TGTGCCAGCAGTTGGGGACTAGCGGGAGAAGATACGCAGTATTTT
>.|TRBV10-3|.|TRBJ2-3
CAISVIQDTQYF
TGTGCCATCAGTGTTATCCAGGATACGCAGTATTTT
>.|TRBV7-2|.|TRBJ2-2
CASSITWNTGELFF
TGTGCCAGCAGCATAACTTGGAACACCGGGGAGCTGTTTTTT
>.|TRBV4-3|.|TRBJ1-4
CASSLGAGGKLFF
TGCGCCAGCAGCCTTGGTGCGGGGGGAAAACTGTTTTTT
>.|TRBV19|.|TRBJ2-7
CASSIQLTPGYEQYF
TGTGCCAGTAGTATACAACTCACGCCGGGCTACGAGCAGTACTTC
>.|TRBV5-4|.|TRBJ1-2
CASSFMGRRGYGYTF
TGTGCCAGCAGCTTTATGGGGCGAAGGGGATATGGCTACACCTTC
>TRBD1|TRBV28|.|TRBJ1-2
CASRTGGFGYTF
TGTGCCAGCAGGACAGGGGGCTTTGGCTACACCTTC
>TRBD1|TRBV18|.|TRBJ1-5
CASSPRQGSQPQHF
TGTGCCAGCTCGCCTCGACAGGGATCTCAGCCCCAGCATTTT
>.|TRBV5-6|few|TRBJ2-3
CASSFYGGGLTDTQYF
TGTGCCAGCAGCTTTTATGGGGGAGGCTTAACAGATACGCAGTATTTT
>TRBD1|TRBV6-6|.|TRBJ2-2
CASTRSGTGGTGELFF
TGTGCCAGCACCCGATCCGGGACAGGGGGCACCGGGGAGCTGTTTTTT
>.|TRBV9|.|TRBJ1-2
CASSVAGGNGGYPF
.
>TRBD1|TRBV18|.|TRBJ1-1
CASSPSGQGHNTEAFF
TGTGCCAGCTCTCCATCGGGACAGGGGCATAACACTGAAGCTTTCTTT
>.|TRBV6-5|.|TRBJ1-1
CASSYQNTEAFF
TGTGCCAGCAGTTACCAGAACACTGAAGCTTTCTTT
>.|TRBV4-2|.|TRBJ2-2
CASSQGTSNTGELFF
TGTGCCAGCAGCCAAGGGACTTCGAACACCGGGGAGCTGTTTTTT
>TRBD2|TRBV4-1|.|TRBJ2-5
CASSRRLAGETQYF
TGCGCCAGCAGCCGCCGACTAGCGGGAGAGACCCAGTACTTC
>TRBD2|TRBV14|once|TRBJ2-5
CASSVLAGGQETQYF
TGTGCCAGCAGCGTGCTAGCGGGGGGGCAAGAGACCCAGTACTTC
>TRBD2|TRBV6-1|.|TRBJ2-7
CASRPSGGAYEQYF
TGTGCCAGCAGACCGAGCGGGGGAGCCTACGAGCAGTACTTC
>TRBD1|TRBV18|.|TRBJ1-5
CASSMTGKFDQPQHF
TGTGCCAGCTCTATGACAGGGAAGTTCGATCAGCCCCAGCATTTT
>TRBD2|TRBV5-4|.|TRBJ2-7
CASSLKSSGPLSYEQYF
TGTGCCAGCAGCTTAAAGTCTAGCGGGCCTCTCTCCTACGAGCAGTACTTC
>.|TRBV6-5|.|TRBJ2-7
CASSSGAREQYF
TGTGCCAGCAGTTCAGGGGCTCGGGAGCAGTACTTC
>TRBD2|TRBV2|once|TRBJ2-7
CASSESLAGGPGQYF
TGTGCCAGCAGTGAAAGTCTAGCGGGGGGGCCCGGGCAGTACTTC
>.|TRBV7-9|.|TRBJ2-7
CASSLEQGRQYF
TGTGCCAGCAGCTTGGAACAGGGAAGGCAGTACTTC
>.|TRBV25-1|.|TRBJ1-3
CASSEYKVGKGGGNTIYF
TGTGCCAGCAGTGAATATAAAGTCGGGAAGGGAGGTGGAAACACCATATATTTT